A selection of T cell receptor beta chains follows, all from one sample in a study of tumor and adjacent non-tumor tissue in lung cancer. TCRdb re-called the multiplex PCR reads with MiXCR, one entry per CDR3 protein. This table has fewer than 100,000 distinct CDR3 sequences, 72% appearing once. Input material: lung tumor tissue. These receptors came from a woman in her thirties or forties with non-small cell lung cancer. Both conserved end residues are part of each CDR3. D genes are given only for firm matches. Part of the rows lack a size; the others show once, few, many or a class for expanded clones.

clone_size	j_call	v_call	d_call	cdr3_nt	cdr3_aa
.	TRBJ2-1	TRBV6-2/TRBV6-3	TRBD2	TGTGCCAGCGATAACAGACTAGCGGGAAATCCCAATGAGCAGTTCTTC	CASDNRLAGNPNEQFF
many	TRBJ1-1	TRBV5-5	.	TGTGCCAGCAGCTTGATGGCCAGTGACACTGAAGCTTTCTTT	CASSLMASDTEAFF
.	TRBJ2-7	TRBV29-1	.	TGCATCGCTGACAGACTGGGCGAGCAGTACTTC	CIADRLGEQYF
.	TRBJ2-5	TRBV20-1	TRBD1	TGCAGTGCTCGGGACAGGGGGCCCCAAGAGACCCAGTACTTC	CSARDRGPQETQYF
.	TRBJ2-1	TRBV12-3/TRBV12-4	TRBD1	TGTGCCTGCAATACGACAGGGAACAATGAGCAGTTCTTC	CACNTTGNNEQFF
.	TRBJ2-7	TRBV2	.	TGTGCCAGCAGACCACTAGTGGGAGTCTCCTACGAGCAGTACTTC	CASRPLVGVSYEQYF
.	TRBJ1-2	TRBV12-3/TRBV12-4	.	TGTGCCAGGAGTTTCTTGGGGGAAACGGGTGGCTACACCTTC	CARSFLGETGGYTF
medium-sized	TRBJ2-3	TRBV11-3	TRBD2	TGTGCCAGCAGTCCGGGACTAGCGGACACAGATACGCAGTATTTT	CASSPGLADTDTQYF
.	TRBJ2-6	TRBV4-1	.	TGCGCTAGCAGCCGTCAGGGTAGAGGGATAGGGGCCAACATCCTGACTTTC	CASSRQGRGIGANILTF
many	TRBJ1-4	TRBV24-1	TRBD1	TGTGCCACCAGTGACACGGGACAGCGCAAACTGTTTTTT	CATSDTGQRKLFF
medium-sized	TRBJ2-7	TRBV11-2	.	TGTGCCAGCAGCTTAGCCCGAGATTGGGAGCAGTACTTC	CASSLARDWEQYF
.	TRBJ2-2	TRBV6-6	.	TGTACCAGCAGTTATGGGGCCGGGGAGAGCACTGGGGGGCTGTTTTTT	CTSSYGAGESTGGLFF
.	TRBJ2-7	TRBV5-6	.	TGTGTCAGCAGCTTGACGTGGGTTTCCTACGAGCAGTACTTC	CVSSLTWVSYEQYF
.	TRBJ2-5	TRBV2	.	TGTACCAGCAGTGCCTCGTCGATCAAGGACACCCGTTTGACCCAGTACTTC	CTSSASSIKDTRLTQYF
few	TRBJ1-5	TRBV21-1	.	TGTGCCAGCAGCAAAGGGGGAAGAAAAATTTATCAGCCCCAGCATTTT	CASSKGGRKIYQPQHF
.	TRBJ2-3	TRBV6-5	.	TGTGCCAGCAGTCTATCAGCACCCAGACCCCTGGATACGCAGTATTTT	CASSLSAPRPLDTQYF